What follows are 24 T cell receptor beta chains derived from one specimen sequenced in a study of spatial heterogeneity in lung cancer (dated by TCRdb to between 2018 and 2021). This sample's time point label indicates: blood at routine non-recurrence follow-up after resection. Library prep was done by 5' RACE. Reads for this sample came from a NextSeq 500. The raw public data were reprocessed by TCRdb itself: fastp quality trimming at Q25, MiXCR clonotype calling, in-frame beta chains only. Identical CDR3 proteins give one entry, which carries the most common genes and DNA. The sample includes 1,000 to 1,500 distinct CDR3 sequences, with around a quarter observed a single time. The ten largest clonotypes hold 30% of the sample. This material consisted of PBMCs, taken at follow-up. These receptors came from a male donor with early-stage non-small cell lung cancer.

This clonotype has a count of ten or more. The chain combines TRBV5-4 with TRBJ2-3; D gene uncertain. The CDR3 is 14 amino acids. From germline, CDR1 is SGHNT and CDR2 YYREEE (reference sequence). Deletions cut 2 bases from V and 2 bases from J, with 9 bases between. This CDR3 reads CASSFLGDTDTQYF. The DNA of the CDR3 is TGTGCCAGCAGCTTCCTTGGCGACACAGATACGCAGTATTTT.

V gene TRBV20-1 combines with J gene TRBJ2-4; D unclear. From germline, CDR1 is DFQATT and CDR2 SNEGSKA (reference sequence). There are 13 residues in the CDR3. The V gene lost 3 bases and the J gene lost 6 bases, with 12 bases spanning the gap. CDR3 in amino acids: CSASRDSGNIQYF. CDR3 DNA: TGCAGTGCTAGTAGGGATTCGGGAAACATTCAGTACTTC.

In this sample, this clonotype turned up many times. The rearrangement joins TRBV6-1 to TRBJ2-1; TRBD1 is a possible D gene (5 bases). V was shortened by 3 bases and J by 2 bases, with 11 bases between the two germline ends. The CDR3 spans 15 residues. Germline V gene data show CDR1 as MNHNS and CDR2 as SASEGT. The CDR3: CASSDTDMTYNEQFF. CDR3 nucleotides: TGTGCCAGCAGTGATACGGACATGACCTACAATGAGCAGTTCTTC.

By frequency in the sample, this clonotype is large. V is TRBV7-2 and J is TRBJ2-7, with 7 bases aligning to TRBD1. CDR3 length equals 13 residues. The V and J ends lost 4 bases and 4 bases, in that order; junction bases with no gene match: 4. CDR1 and CDR2 (germline): SGHTA, FQGNSA. The CDR3 here is CASSYGQVYEQYF. The CDR3 nucleotides read TGTGCCAGCAGCTACGGACAGGTATACGAGCAGTACTTC.

This clonotype is medium-sized in the sample. V and J are TRBV5-1 and TRBJ2-7; D is undetermined. V was trimmed by 2 bases and J by 5 bases, leaving 11 bases between them. The CDR3 sequence is 13 residues long. Per the germline V gene, CDR1 is SGHRS and CDR2 is YFSETQ. CDR3: CASSLAGVDEQYF. Written as DNA, the CDR3 is TGCGCCAGCAGCTTAGCCGGAGTGGACGAGCAGTACTTC.

This clonotype turned up a few times. Germline and junction disagree at one end, which may indicate a read error. J is TRBJ2-3 and V is TRBV5-1; a weak D match, TRBD2 (6 bases). CDR1 is SGHRS, CDR2 YFSETQ, per germline. This CDR3 has 15 amino acids. CDR3 loop: CASSLETTSTDTQYF. The CDR3 region has the DNA TGCGCCAGCAGCTTGGAAACCACTAGCACAGATACTCAGTATTTT.

The rearrangement uses TRBV30 and TRBJ2-3; D possibly corresponds to TRBD1 (6 bases). This CDR3 is 13 amino acids long. V lost 7 bases and J lost 0, with 11 bases in between. Germline V gene data show CDR1 as GTSNPN and CDR2 as SVGIG (reference sequence). In DNA form, the CDR3 reads TGTGCCTACGACAGGATGAGCACAGATACGCAGTATTTT. Amino acid sequence: CAYDRMSTDTQYF.

This clonotype is termed large (0.1 to 1%). The chain uses TRBV12-3 or TRBV12-4 and TRBJ2-7, with TRBD1 matching over 7 bases. This CDR3 region has 15 residues. V dropped 5 bases and J dropped 0; count of bases not matched to a gene: 7. This CDR3 reads CASSADRVFSYEQYF. CDR3 in DNA: TGTGCCAGCAGTGCCGACAGGGTATTCTCCTACGAGCAGTACTTC.

This clonotype was counted a few times. V gene TRBV6-6 combines with J gene TRBJ2-4; TRBD1 matches at 10 bases. V shed 8 bases and J 3 bases; nucleotides not matched to a gene: 10. The germline gives CDR1 MNHNY, CDR2 SVGAGI (reference sequence). This CDR3 region has 16 residues. The CDR3 bases are TGTGCCAGCCGAGACCCGGGACAGGGGTACAAAAACATTCAGTACTTC. This encodes CASRDPGQGYKNIQYF.

The chain links TRBV28 to TRBJ2-3; D unclear. Trimming removed 3 bases at V and 3 bases at J, with 10 bases between. The CDR3 contains 14 residues. Germline CDR1 is MDHEN and CDR2 is SYDVKM. The CDR3 sequence: CASSLAEATDTQYF. In DNA, the CDR3 is TGTGCCAGCAGTTTGGCAGAGGCTACAGATACGCAGTATTTT.

The V and J genes are TRBV6-5 and TRBJ1-5; the match to TRBD1 covers 8 bases. Germline V gene sequence: CDR1 MNHEY, CDR2 SVGAGI. V trimming: 6 bases; J trimming: 3 bases; junction bases outside the gene matches: 4. The CDR3 contains 14 residues. As DNA, the CDR3 is TGTGCCAGCAGAAACAGGGGGGACAATCAGCCCCAGCATTTT. Translation: CASRNRGDNQPQHF.

Sample share makes this clonotype large (0.1 to 1%). J is TRBJ1-1 and V is TRBV27; D might be TRBD1 (6 bases). Trimming took off 5 bases at V and 5 bases at J, with 12 bases between the two ends. The germline gives CDR1 MNHEY, CDR2 SMNVEV (reference sequence). The CDR3 totals 13 residues. This CDR3 is CASSNLGGTEAFF. The CDR3 DNA follows: TGTGCCAGCAGTAACCTAGGGGGGACTGAAGCTTTCTTT.

The J gene is TRBJ2-4, the V gene TRBV18; tentative D call: TRBD2 (6 bases). CDR3 length equals 15 residues. The germline V gene has CDR1 KGHSH and CDR2 LQKENI. Trimming pared 3 bases from V and 9 bases from J, leaving 18 bases between. Written as DNA, the CDR3 is TGTGCCAGCTCACCTATCCCCGGGACTGGGAGCATTCAGTACTTC. Its translation is CASSPIPGTGSIQYF.

This clonotype rates as large. At one end the junction does not follow the germline gene, possibly because of a read error. The chain combines TRBV6-1 with TRBJ2-1, with 11 bases matching TRBD2. This CDR3 has 18 amino acids. Germline CDR1 and CDR2: MNHNS and SASEGT. For the CDR3, the DNA is TGTGCCAGCAGAGAAGATCTAGCGGGAGGCCCCCCCTACAATGAGCAGTTCTTC. Its translation is CASREDLAGGPPYNEQFF.

This clonotype is large by share. The gene calls are TRBV6-5 and TRBJ1-6, with 7 bases that match TRBD1. Germline V gene lookup returns CDR1 MNHEY and CDR2 SVGAGI. The CDR3 is made up of 13 amino acids. V lost 5 bases and J lost 7; bases outside the gene matches: 2. The CDR3 DNA reads as TGTGCCAGCAGTGGACAGGAGAATTCACCCCTCCACTTT. Its protein is CASSGQENSPLHF.

This clonotype ranks as large. The rearrangement links TRBV23-1 to TRBJ2-5; D not certain. TRBV23-1 is recorded as an ORF, its role being uncertain. Deletions cut 3 bases from V and 1 base from J, with 15 bases between. This CDR3 comprises 16 residues. The CDR3 is CASSQRRHTAQETQYF. The CDR3 nucleotides read TGCGCCAGCAGTCAGAGGAGACACACCGCCCAAGAGACCCAGTACTTC.

The chain combines TRBV30 with TRBJ1-1, with 8 bases fitting TRBD1. The CDR3 totals 12 residues. The germline CDR1 and CDR2 sequences are GTSNPN and SVGIG (reference sequence). V lost 8 bases, J lost 4 bases, and 6 bases stayed unmatched. The CDR3 sequence: CAGGQVGTEAFF. The CDR3 coding sequence is TGTGCCGGGGGACAGGTGGGCACTGAAGCTTTCTTT.

This clonotype was counted a few times. The chain links TRBV4-2 to TRBJ2-7; 10 nucleotides match TRBD2. The CDR3 is made up of 16 amino acids. Germline CDR1 reads LGHNA; CDR2 reads YNFKEQ. The J segment lost 6 bases and the V segment lost 0 bases, leaving 8 bases of the junction unmatched. The CDR3 reads CASSQDLASGSSEQYF. The CDR3 DNA follows: TGTGCCAGCAGCCAAGATCTTGCTAGCGGGAGCTCCGAGCAGTACTTC.

The rearrangement links TRBV5-1 to TRBJ2-3; D possibly matches TRBD1 or TRBD2 (5 bases each). With 1 base removed from V and 3 bases from J, the gap between germline ends came to 12 bases. Germline CDR1 is SGHRS and CDR2 is YFSETQ. The CDR3 covers 15 residues. This CDR3 reads CASSLWGSQTDTQYF. CDR3 in DNA: TGCGCCAGCAGCTTGTGGGGGTCACAAACAGATACGCAGTATTTT. Full variable domain (outside the CDR3, taken from reference TRBV5-1 and TRBJ2-3): KAGVTQTPRYLIKTRGQQVTLSCSPISGHRSVSWYQQTPGQGLQFLFEYFSETQRNKGNFPGRFSGRQFSNSRSEMNVSTLELGDSALYLCASSLWGSQTDTQYFGPGTRLTVL.

This clonotype was counted between two and nine times. The CDR3 region has the DNA TGTGCCAGCAGCGTACTGGGGTTTGGCCTAGAGACCCAGTACTTC. It translates to CASSVLGFGLETQYF. The chain has TRBV9 and TRBJ2-5, with D unresolved. Trimming stripped 1 base from V and 4 bases from J, with 14 bases between. The CDR3 runs 15 residues. The V gene's germline CDR1 is SGDLS and CDR2 YYNGEE.

V and J are TRBV24-1 and TRBJ2-2; D not certain. Germline CDR1 reads KGHDR; CDR2 reads SFDVKD. There are 13 residues in the CDR3. V shed 10 bases and J shed 0 bases, with 8 bases lying between them. The CDR3 here is CATTATNTGELFF. CDR3 in DNA: TGTGCCACAACAGCTACGAACACCGGGGAGCTGTTTTTT.

This clonotype is deemed large. The chain employs TRBV11-2 and TRBJ2-1; D remains unclear. The CDR3 is 14 amino acids. Germline CDR1 and CDR2: SGHAT and FQNNGV. V was trimmed by 4 bases and J by 6 bases, leaving 13 bases between them. The CDR3 nucleotides are TGTGCCAGCAGCTGGGGTGGTGCCGGCAATGAGCAGTTCTTC. As protein: CASSWGGAGNEQFF.

The chain uses TRBV9 and TRBJ1-2; D not resolved. V gave up 0 bases and J gave up 3 bases, with 6 bases separating them. The CDR3 runs to 13 residues. Germline V CDR1 and CDR2: SGDLS, YYNGEE. The CDR3 region is CASSVAGYYGYTF. The CDR3 DNA follows: TGTGCCAGCAGCGTAGCCGGGTACTATGGCTACACCTTC.

This clonotype is labeled large (0.1 to 1%). The V gene is TRBV4-1, the J gene TRBJ2-7, with 8 bases aligning to TRBD1. V dropped 3 bases and J dropped 2; count of bases not matched to a gene: 9. In germline, CDR1 is MGHRA, CDR2 YSYEKL. The CDR3 contains 16 residues. This CDR3 reads CASSHPTGTGAYEQYF. CDR3 coding DNA: TGCGCCAGCAGCCACCCTACCGGGACAGGCGCCTACGAGCAGTACTTC.